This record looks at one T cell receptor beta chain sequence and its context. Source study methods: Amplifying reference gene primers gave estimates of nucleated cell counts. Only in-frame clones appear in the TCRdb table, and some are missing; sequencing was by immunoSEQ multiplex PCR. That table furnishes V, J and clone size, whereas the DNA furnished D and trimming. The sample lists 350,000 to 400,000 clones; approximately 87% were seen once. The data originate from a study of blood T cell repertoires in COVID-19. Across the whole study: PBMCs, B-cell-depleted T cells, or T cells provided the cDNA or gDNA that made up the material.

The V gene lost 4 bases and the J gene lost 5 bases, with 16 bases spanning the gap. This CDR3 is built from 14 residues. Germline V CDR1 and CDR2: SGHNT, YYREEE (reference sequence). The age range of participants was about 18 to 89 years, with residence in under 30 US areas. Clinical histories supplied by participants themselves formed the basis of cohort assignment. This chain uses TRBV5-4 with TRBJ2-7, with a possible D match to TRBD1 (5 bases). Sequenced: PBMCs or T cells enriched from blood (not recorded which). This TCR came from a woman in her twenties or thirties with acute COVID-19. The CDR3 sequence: CASSPQGRAHEQYF. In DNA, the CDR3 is TGTGCCAGCAGCCCCCAAGGCAGGGCCCACGAGCAGTACTTC.